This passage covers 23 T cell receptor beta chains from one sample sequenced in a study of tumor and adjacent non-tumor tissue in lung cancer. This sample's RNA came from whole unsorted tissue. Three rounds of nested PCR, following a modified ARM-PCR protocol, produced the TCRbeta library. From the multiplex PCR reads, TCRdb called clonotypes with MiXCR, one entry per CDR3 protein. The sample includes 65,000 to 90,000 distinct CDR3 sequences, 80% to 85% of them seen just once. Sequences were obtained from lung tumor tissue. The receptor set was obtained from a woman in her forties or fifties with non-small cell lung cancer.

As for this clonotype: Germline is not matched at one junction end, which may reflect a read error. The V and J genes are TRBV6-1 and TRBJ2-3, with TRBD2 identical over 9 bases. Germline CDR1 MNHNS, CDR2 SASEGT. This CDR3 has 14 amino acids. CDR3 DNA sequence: TGTGCCAACAGTGGGACTAGCAGGAGAGATACGCAGTATTTT. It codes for CANSGTSRRDTQYF.

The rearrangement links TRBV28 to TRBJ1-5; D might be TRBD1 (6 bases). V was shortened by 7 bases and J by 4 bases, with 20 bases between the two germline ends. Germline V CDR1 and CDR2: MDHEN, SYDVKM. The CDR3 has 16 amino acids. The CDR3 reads CASNKNPGVRNQPQHF. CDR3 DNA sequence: TGTGCCAGCAACAAGAACCCAGGGGTTAGGAATCAGCCCCAGCATTTT.

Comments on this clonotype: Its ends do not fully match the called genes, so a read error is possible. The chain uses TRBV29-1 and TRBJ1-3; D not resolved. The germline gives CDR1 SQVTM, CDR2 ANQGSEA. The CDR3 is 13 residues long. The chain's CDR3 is CSVWADSVNTIYF. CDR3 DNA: TGCAGTGTCTGGGCGGACTCTGTAAACACCATATATTTT.

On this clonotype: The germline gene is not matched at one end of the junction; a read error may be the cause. In DNA, the CDR3 is TGTGCCATCAGTTGCCCAGCCACCTTC. Its protein is CAISCPATF. The rearrangement joins TRBV6-6 to TRBJ1-2; no clear D gene. Germline V gene data show CDR1 as MNHNY and CDR2 as SVGAGI (reference sequence). This CDR3 region has 9 residues.

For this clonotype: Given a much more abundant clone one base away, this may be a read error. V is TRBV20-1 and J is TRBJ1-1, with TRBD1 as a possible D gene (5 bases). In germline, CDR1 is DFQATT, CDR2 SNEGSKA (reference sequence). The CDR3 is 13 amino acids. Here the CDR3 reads CGARGPWGAEAFF. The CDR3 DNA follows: TGCGGTGCTAGAGGACCGTGGGGCGCTGAAGCTTTCTTT.

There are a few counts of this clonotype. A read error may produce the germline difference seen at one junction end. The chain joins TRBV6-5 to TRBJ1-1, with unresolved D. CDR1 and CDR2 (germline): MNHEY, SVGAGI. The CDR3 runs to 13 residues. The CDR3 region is CARSYSLNTEAFF. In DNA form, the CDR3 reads TGTGCCCGCAGTTACTCCCTGAACACTGAAGCTTTCTTT.

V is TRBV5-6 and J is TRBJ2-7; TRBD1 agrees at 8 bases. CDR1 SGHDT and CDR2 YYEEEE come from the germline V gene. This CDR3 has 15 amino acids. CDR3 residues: CANSYRTGNSYEQYF. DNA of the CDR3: TGTGCTAACAGCTACCGGACAGGGAACTCCTACGAGCAGTACTTC.

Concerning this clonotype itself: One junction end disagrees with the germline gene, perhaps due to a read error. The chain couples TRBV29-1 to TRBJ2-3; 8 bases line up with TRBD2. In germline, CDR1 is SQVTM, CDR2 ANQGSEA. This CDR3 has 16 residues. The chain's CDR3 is CSARGSTSGRIDTQYF. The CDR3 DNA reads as TGTAGCGCCCGTGGCTCAACTAGCGGACGCATAGATACGCAGTATTTT.

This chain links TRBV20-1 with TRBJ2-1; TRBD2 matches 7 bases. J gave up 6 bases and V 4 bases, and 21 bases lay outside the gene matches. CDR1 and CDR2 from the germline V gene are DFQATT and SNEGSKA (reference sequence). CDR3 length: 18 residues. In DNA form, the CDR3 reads TGCAGTGCTACAGATGGTACTAGCGTGAAAACGTGGGGCAATGAGCAGTTCTTC. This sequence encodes CSATDGTSVKTWGNEQFF.

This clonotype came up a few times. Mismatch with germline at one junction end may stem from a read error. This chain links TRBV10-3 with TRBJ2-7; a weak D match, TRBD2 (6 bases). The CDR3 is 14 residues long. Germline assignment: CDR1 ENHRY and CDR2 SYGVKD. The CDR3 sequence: CAINDPGGIYEQYF. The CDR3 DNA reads TGCGCCATCAATGATCCGGGCGGGATCTACGAGCAGTACTTC.

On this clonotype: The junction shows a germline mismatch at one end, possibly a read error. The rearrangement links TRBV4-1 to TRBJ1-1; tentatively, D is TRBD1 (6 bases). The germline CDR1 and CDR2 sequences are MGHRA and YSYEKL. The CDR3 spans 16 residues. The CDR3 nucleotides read TGCGCCAGCAGCCAAGATCTCTATAGGGGGAGCACTGATGCTTTCTTT. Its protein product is CASSQDLYRGSTDAFF.

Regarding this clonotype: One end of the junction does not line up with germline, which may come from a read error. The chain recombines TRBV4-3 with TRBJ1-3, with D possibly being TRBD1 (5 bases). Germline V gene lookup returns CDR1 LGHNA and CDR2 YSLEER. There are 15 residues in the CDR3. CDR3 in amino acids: CVSNHTGNSGHTIYF. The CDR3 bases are TGCGTCAGCAACCACACAGGCAACTCTGGACACACCATATATTTT.

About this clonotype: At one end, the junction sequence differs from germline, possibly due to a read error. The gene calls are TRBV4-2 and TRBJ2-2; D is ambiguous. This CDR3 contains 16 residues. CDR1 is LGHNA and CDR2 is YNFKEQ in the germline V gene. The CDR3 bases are TGTGACAGCAGCCAAGAATGGACGGAGAAGACCGGGGAGCTGTTTTTT. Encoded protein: CDSSQEWTEKTGELFF.

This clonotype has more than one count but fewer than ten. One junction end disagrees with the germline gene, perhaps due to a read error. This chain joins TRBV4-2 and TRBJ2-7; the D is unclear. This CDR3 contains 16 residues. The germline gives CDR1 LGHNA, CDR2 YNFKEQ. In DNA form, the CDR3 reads TGTGCCAGCAGCCAAGATAAAGGTTCCCCGGCGTACGAGCATTACTTC. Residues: CASSQDKGSPAYEHYF.

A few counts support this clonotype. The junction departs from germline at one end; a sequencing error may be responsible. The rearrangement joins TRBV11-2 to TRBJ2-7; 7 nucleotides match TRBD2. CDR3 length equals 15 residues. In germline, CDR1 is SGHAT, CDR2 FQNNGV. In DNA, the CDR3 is TGTCCCAACAGCCCTTGGGCTAGCGGTTCCTACGTGCAGTACTTC. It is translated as CPNSPWASGSYVQYF.

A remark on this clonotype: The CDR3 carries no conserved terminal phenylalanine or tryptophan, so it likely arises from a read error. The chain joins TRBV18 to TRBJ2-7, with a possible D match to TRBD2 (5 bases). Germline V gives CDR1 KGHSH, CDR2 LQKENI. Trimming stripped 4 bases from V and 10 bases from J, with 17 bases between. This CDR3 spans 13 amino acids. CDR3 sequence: CASSRAGGYNQYS. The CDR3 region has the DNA TGTGCCAGCTCACGTGCTGGCGGGTACAATCAGTACTCC.

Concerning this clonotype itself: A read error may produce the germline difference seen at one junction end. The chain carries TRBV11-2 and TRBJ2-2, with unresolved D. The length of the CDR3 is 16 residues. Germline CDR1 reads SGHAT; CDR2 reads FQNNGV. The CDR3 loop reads CASSLSTSTNTWELFF. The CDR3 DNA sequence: TGTGCCAGCAGCTTATCGACTTCCACGAACACCTGGGAGCTGTTTTTT. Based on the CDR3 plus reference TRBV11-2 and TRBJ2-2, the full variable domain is EAGVAQSPRYKIIEKRQSVAFWCNPISGHATLYWYQQILGQGPKLLIQFQNNGVVDDSQLPKDRFSAERLKGVDSTLKIQPAKLEDSAVYLCASSLSTSTNTWELFFGEGSRLTVL.

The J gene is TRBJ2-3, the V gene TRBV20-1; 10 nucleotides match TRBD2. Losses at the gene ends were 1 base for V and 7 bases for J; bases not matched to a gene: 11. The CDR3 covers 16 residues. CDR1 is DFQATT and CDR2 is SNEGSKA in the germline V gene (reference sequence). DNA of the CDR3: TGCAGTGCTAGAGGGACTAGCGGAAGACTAAGACATACGCAGTATTTT. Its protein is CSARGTSGRLRHTQYF.

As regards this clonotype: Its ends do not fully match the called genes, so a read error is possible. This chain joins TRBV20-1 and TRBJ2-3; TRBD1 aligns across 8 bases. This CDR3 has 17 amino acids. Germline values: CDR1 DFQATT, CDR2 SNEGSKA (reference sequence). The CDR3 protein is CSARDRTGIDGTETQFF. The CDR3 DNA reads TGCAGTGCTAGAGATAGGACAGGGATTGATGGTACAGAAACGCAGTTTTTC.

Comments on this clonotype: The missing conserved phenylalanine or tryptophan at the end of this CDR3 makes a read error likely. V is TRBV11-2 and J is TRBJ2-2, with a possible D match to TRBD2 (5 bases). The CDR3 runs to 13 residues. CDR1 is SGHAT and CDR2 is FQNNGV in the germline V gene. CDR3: CTSGLVRFGELFY. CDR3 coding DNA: TGTACCAGCGGCTTAGTTAGGTTCGGGGAGCTGTTTTAT.

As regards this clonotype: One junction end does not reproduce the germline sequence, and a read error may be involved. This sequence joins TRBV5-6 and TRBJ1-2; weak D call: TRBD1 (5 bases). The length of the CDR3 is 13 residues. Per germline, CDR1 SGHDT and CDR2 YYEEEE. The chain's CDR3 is CASSQGANCGYTF. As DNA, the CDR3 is TGTGCCAGCAGTCAAGGGGCGAACTGTGGCTACACCTTC.

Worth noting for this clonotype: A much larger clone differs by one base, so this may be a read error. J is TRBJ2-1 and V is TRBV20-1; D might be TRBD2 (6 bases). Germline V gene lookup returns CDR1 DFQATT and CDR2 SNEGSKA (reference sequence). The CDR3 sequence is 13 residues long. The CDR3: CSAIAALYNEEFF. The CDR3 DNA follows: TGCAGTGCTATAGCGGCTCTCTACAATGAGGAGTTCTTC.

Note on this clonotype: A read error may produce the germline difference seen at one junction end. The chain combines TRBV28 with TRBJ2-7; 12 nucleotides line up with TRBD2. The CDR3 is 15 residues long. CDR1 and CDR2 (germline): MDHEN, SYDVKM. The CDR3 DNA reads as TGTGCCAGCAGCGGCGCTGGACTAGCGGGATACGAGAAGTACTTC. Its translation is CASSGAGLAGYEKYF.